The 20 T cell receptor beta chains below were found in one sample sequenced in a study of cytomegalovirus exposure and HLA in healthy donors. PCR used 60 Vbeta primers and 13 Jbeta primers. Generated by immunoSEQ multiplex PCR, the TCRdb table keeps only in-frame clones and is missing some. In total, the table holds roughly 100,000 clones. The sample was PBMCs. The source is a middle-aged man in good health and CMV-seronegative.

The chain carries TRBV11-3 and TRBJ1-1; D is unclear. Germline CDR1 and CDR2: SGHNT and YENEEA. This CDR3 comprises 13 residues. The germline V and J ends were trimmed by 0 bases and 5 bases, with 7 bases remaining between them. DNA of the CDR3: TGTGCCAGCAGCTTAGAATCCAGGACTGAAGCTTTCTTT. Translated: CASSLESRTEAFF.

The chain couples TRBV4-3 to TRBJ1-4; D possibly corresponds to TRBD1 (6 bases). The CDR3 consists of 15 residues. CDR1 LGHNA and CDR2 YSLEER come from the germline V gene. V was cut by 4 bases and J by 5 bases, with 14 bases left in between. CDR3 region: CASSPSTGPNEKLFF. The CDR3 DNA is TGCGCCAGCAGCCCATCGACAGGCCCGAATGAAAAACTGTTTTTT.

V and J are TRBV4-3 and TRBJ2-7; 9 bases align to TRBD2. Trimming cost V 2 bases and J 5 bases; bases outside gene matches: 10. This CDR3 spans 16 amino acids. CDR1 is LGHNA, CDR2 YSLEER, per germline. The DNA for the CDR3 is TGCGCCAGCAGCCAACAGACTAGCGGCGCAGGCAACGAGCAGTACTTC. Protein: CASSQQTSGAGNEQYF.

With regard to this clone: The identical CDR3 is also encoded by other nucleotide sequences in the sample. V is TRBV5-4 and J is TRBJ1-5; tentative D call: TRBD1 (6 bases). Germline-derived CDR1 and CDR2 are SGHNT and YYREEE (reference sequence). Trimming left V 0 bases short and J 0 bases short, with 10 bases between. The CDR3 runs 16 residues. Here the CDR3 reads CASSLGRGNSNQPQHF. The CDR3 nucleotides are TGTGCCAGCAGCTTGGGCAGGGGTAATAGCAATCAGCCCCAGCATTTT. Combining the CDR3 with reference TRBV5-4 and TRBJ1-5 gives the whole variable domain ETGVTQSPTHLIKTRGQQVTLRCSSQSGHNTVSWYQQALGQGPQFIFQYYREEENGRGNFPPRFSGLQFPNYSSELNVNALELDDSALYLCASSLGRGNSNQPQHFGDGTRLSIL.

The chain recombines TRBV5-1 with TRBJ1-1; no firm D call. In germline, CDR1 is SGHRS, CDR2 YFSETQ. V lost 3 bases to trimming and J lost 8 bases, with 11 bases between them. The CDR3 has 12 amino acids. CDR3 in amino acids: CASSSPTSEAFF. CDR3 coding DNA: TGCGCCAGCAGCTCCCCGACAAGCGAAGCTTTCTTT. Combining the CDR3 with reference TRBV5-1 and TRBJ1-1 gives the whole variable domain KAGVTQTPRYLIKTRGQQVTLSCSPISGHRSVSWYQQTPGQGLQFLFEYFSETQRNKGNFPGRFSGRQFSNSRSEMNVSTLELGDSALYLCASSSPTSEAFFGQGTRLTVV.

This chain connects TRBV10-3 to TRBJ2-7; D gene uncertain. Per germline, CDR1 ENHRY and CDR2 SYGVKD. This CDR3 has 12 amino acids. V shed 2 bases and J shed 3 bases, with 5 bases lying between them. The CDR3 sequence is CAISEEDYEQYF. The CDR3 region has the DNA TGTGCCATCAGTGAGGAGGACTACGAGCAGTACTTC.

The V and J genes are TRBV19 and TRBJ2-1; D is perhaps TRBD2 (7 bases). Germline-derived CDR1 and CDR2 are LNHDA and SQIVND (reference sequence). Trimming cost V 3 bases and J 9 bases, with 21 bases left between them. This CDR3 has 16 amino acids. In nucleotides, the CDR3 is TGTGCCAGTAGTATCCCAACTTGGGCGGGGGCGGCTGAGCAGTTCTTC. Translating gives CASSIPTWAGAAEQFF.

The chain recombines TRBV25-1 with TRBJ1-1, with 8 bases matching TRBD1. Losses at the gene ends were 6 bases for V and 3 bases for J; bases not matched to a gene: 9. CDR3 length: 15 amino acids. Germline-derived CDR1 and CDR2 are MGHDK and SYGVNS. The DNA of the CDR3 is TGTGCCAGCAGCTCGGACAGGGCGAGGGACACTGAAGCTTTCTTT. Amino acid sequence: CASSSDRARDTEAFF. Combining the CDR3 with reference TRBV25-1 and TRBJ1-1 gives the whole variable domain EADIYQTPRYLVIGTGKKITLECSQTMGHDKMYWYQQDPGMELHLIHYSYGVNSTEKGDLSSESTVSRIRTEHFPLTLESARPSHTSQYLCASSSDRARDTEAFFGQGTRLTVV.

V gene TRBV7-8 combines with J gene TRBJ1-3, with 7 bases identical to TRBD1. Germline V gene data show CDR1 as SGHVS and CDR2 as FQNEAQ. This CDR3 has 14 residues. Trimming took 9 bases from V and 0 from J; bases not matched to a gene: 5. CDR3 in DNA: TGTGCCAGTGGGGACAGCCCCTCTGGAAACACCATATATTTT. Protein product: CASGDSPSGNTIYF.

The V gene is TRBV2, the J gene TRBJ1-2, with D hard to call. CDR1 SNHLY and CDR2 FYNNEI come from the germline V gene. This CDR3 has 14 amino acids. With 1 base removed from V and 0 bases from J, the gap between germline ends came to 6 bases. CDR3 protein: CASSEDSTNYGYTF. In DNA, the CDR3 is TGTGCCAGCAGTGAAGACAGTACTAACTATGGCTACACCTTC.

The chain is built from TRBV5-1 and TRBJ2-1; no clear D. The length of the CDR3 is 14 residues. V was shortened by 6 bases and J by 0 bases, with 10 bases between the two germline ends. Germline values: CDR1 SGHRS, CDR2 YFSETQ. The CDR3 sequence is CASTSGSSYNEQFF. The CDR3 coding sequence is TGCGCCAGCACTTCGGGTAGCTCCTACAATGAGCAGTTCTTC.

The chain joins TRBV9 to TRBJ1-1; possible D gene TRBD1, 5 bases. V was pared by 4 bases and J by 5 bases, with 18 bases between. Germline V gene lookup returns CDR1 SGDLS and CDR2 YYNGEE. The CDR3 totals 15 residues. This CDR3 is CASSPGGAQVTEAFF. The CDR3 DNA reads TGTGCCAGCAGCCCGGGAGGGGCGCAAGTTACTGAAGCTTTCTTT. Full variable domain (outside the CDR3, taken from reference TRBV9 and TRBJ1-1): DSGVTQTPKHLITATGQRVTLRCSPRSGDLSVYWYQQSLDQGLQFLIQYYNGEERAKGNILERFSAQQFPDLHSELNLSSLELGDSALYFCASSPGGAQVTEAFFGQGTRLTVV.

The chain carries TRBV19 and TRBJ2-5; 7 bases fit TRBD2. V was clipped by 8 bases and J by 5 bases; unmatched bases: 14. CDR1 LNHDA and CDR2 SQIVND come from the germline V gene (reference sequence). The length of the CDR3 is 15 residues. CDR3 DNA sequence: TGTGCCAGTTCCCAGAGGACTAGTGGAATGGAGACCCAGTACTTC. This translates into CASSQRTSGMETQYF.

V is TRBV19 and J is TRBJ2-2; 9 positions match TRBD1. With V trimmed by 3 bases and J by 1 base, 3 bases remained unmatched. CDR1 is LNHDA and CDR2 is SQIVND in the germline V gene (reference sequence). This CDR3 is 16 amino acids long. This CDR3 reads CASSIEGQGNTGELFF. In nucleotides, the CDR3 is TGTGCCAGTAGTATTGAGGGACAGGGGAACACCGGGGAGCTGTTTTTT.

The CDR3 protein is CASSLLAGGIYEQYF. The CDR3 bases are TGTGCCAGCAGCTTATTGGCGGGGGGTATTTACGAGCAGTACTTC. The V call is TRBV7-2, the J call TRBJ2-7, with 8 bases identical to TRBD2. The junction had 7 bases not matched to a gene; V was cut back by 2 bases and J by 4 bases. Germline lookup yields CDR1 SGHTA and CDR2 FQGNSA. The CDR3 loop spans 15 amino acids.

The CDR3 spells CASSVDRGREKLFF. For the CDR3, the DNA is TGTGCCAGTAGTGTGGACAGGGGGCGCGAAAAACTGTTTTTT. The chain combines TRBV19 with TRBJ1-4, with 11 bases lining up with TRBD1. This CDR3 contains 14 residues. The V segment lost 5 bases and the J segment 8 bases; nucleotides outside the gene matches: 4. CDR1 and CDR2 from the germline V gene are LNHDA and SQIVND (reference sequence).

The V gene is TRBV6-6, the J gene TRBJ2-5, with D possibly matching TRBD2 (6 bases). The CDR3 runs 13 residues. Trimming removed 0 bases at V and 7 bases at J, with 9 bases between. CDR1 MNHNY and CDR2 SVGAGI come from the germline V gene (reference sequence). CDR3 sequence reads: CASSYSRRGTQYF. Written as DNA, the CDR3 is TGTGCCAGCAGTTACTCGCGGAGGGGGACCCAGTACTTC.

The chain uses TRBV9 and TRBJ2-1, with D possibly TRBD1 on 6 matching bases. The germline V and J ends were trimmed by 3 bases and 2 bases, with 12 bases remaining between them. Per germline, CDR1 SGDLS and CDR2 YYNGEE. This CDR3 spans 15 amino acids. The CDR3 reads CASSGNRDPYNEQFF. CDR3 nucleotide sequence: TGTGCCAGCAGCGGCAACAGGGATCCCTACAATGAGCAGTTCTTC. Looking up the rest from reference TRBV9 and TRBJ2-1 gives the full variable domain: DSGVTQTPKHLITATGQRVTLRCSPRSGDLSVYWYQQSLDQGLQFLIQYYNGEERAKGNILERFSAQQFPDLHSELNLSSLELGDSALYFCASSGNRDPYNEQFFGPGTRLTVL.

The chain links TRBV5-1 to TRBJ1-1; the match to TRBD1 covers 9 bases. Germline values: CDR1 SGHRS, CDR2 YFSETQ. Trimming removed 0 bases from V and 4 bases from J; junction bases left unmatched: 1. The CDR3 sequence is 14 residues long. DNA for the CDR3: TGCGCCAGCAGCTTGGCACAGGGGGCCACTGAAGCTTTCTTT. This codes for CASSLAQGATEAFF.

The V and J genes are TRBV6-5 and TRBJ1-1, with a weak D call TRBD1 (6 bases). V lost 5 bases, J lost 3 bases, and 13 bases lay in between. This CDR3 has 14 amino acids. Germline-derived CDR1 and CDR2 are MNHEY and SVGAGI. In DNA, the CDR3 is TGTGCCAGCAGTGTACAGGGTAGACACACTGAAGCTTTCTTT. Translated, it gives CASSVQGRHTEAFF.